The entry below describes one T cell receptor beta chain. The antigen remains unidentified. V was shortened by 6 bases and J by 3 bases, with 18 bases between the two germline ends. CDR1 and CDR2 (germline): SNHLY, FYNNEI. The CDR3 is 15 residues long. Treatment noted: approximately 9-day PBMC culture with coronavirus spike peptide pools or control peptides (ViraFEST assay). March to December 2020 was the span of positive PCR dates, which predated US Alpha, Beta and Delta variants. This sample is drawn from a study of vaccination and CD4 T cells after COVID-19. As for the study in general: Convalescent participants consisted of six males and four females, two being Hispanic. Overlapping spike pools from SARS-CoV-2 and HCoV-NL63, HCoV-OC43 and HCoV-229E served as culture stimuli.

Scientists ran DNA taken from cultured CD4+ T cells through the Oncomine TCR Beta short-read assay for sequencing. TCRdb reprocessed the PCR reads with MiXCR, giving one entry per CDR3 protein. In the table there are 12,000 to 15,000 distinct CDR3 sequences, 25% to 30% of which are singletons. Whole-study results and caveats: Spike mono-reactive status applied to 304 of 307 vaccine-specific clones in convalescent patients.

The chain couples TRBV2 to TRBJ2-7; D could derive from TRBD1 or TRBD2 (5 bases each). The sequence was obtained from a human donor who had recovered from COVID-19. Sequencing was done on a sample of CD4+ T cells from blood, cultured in vitro. This CDR3 reads CASSSRDPTNYEQYF. The CDR3 bases are TGTGCCAGCAGCTCCCGGGACCCCACCAACTACGAGCAGTACTTC. The variable domain in full, with the rest retrieved from reference TRBV2 and TRBJ2-7, is EPEVTQTPSHQVTQMGQEVILRCVPISNHLYFYWYRQILGQKVEFLVSFYNNEISEKSEIFDDQFSVERPDGSNFTLKIRSTKLEDSAMYFCASSSRDPTNYEQYFGPGTRLTVT.